This T cell receptor beta chain was recorded in a study of human T cells and chemical hapten exposure (dated by TCRdb to the early 2020s). Background for the entire study: For sensitization, 2% DPC in acetone was applied to an approximately 2 cm by approximately 2 cm area of upper inner arm skin. Throughout the roughly 26-week study period, patients were also given weekly therapeutic DPC doses on the scalp. Patch testing was performed on the upper back with Finn chambers containing 0.01% DPC, and the patch tests were scored after 6 days according to International Contact Dermatitis Research Group standards. Alopecia areata with under or over 50% scalp involvement, alopecia totalis and alopecia universalis were represented in the patient cohort, which was mostly female. Libraries were pooled for sequencing, and per-sample TCR yields varied mainly because of small differences in library volumes within the pool. This study followed changes in the peripheral blood TCR repertoire in vivo during primary and secondary sensitization of alopecia patients to the hapten diphenylcyclopropenone (DPC). Blood samples were taken from patients before sensitization (week 0) and then at 2, 6 and about 24 weeks after DPC sensitization. For TCR sequencing, blood came from 25 to 35 alopecia patients at anywhere from one to four time points (pre-sensitization, 2, 6 and 24 weeks).

The sample's time point label is to be understood as: pre-sensitization, week 0. The intended sense of this specimen's treatment or condition label: therapeutic diphenylcyclopropenone sensitization with weekly scalp DPC. Blood at each patch-test visit was drawn before the patch test was applied. To be eligible, patients had to be aged 18 to 70, diagnosed with alopecia and judged suitable for DPC therapy, while pregnant patients were excluded. Total RNA was extracted from unfractionated whole blood collected in Tempus Blood RNA tubes. General study outcomes and caveats: Patch test score correlated positively with the number of PT1 expanded TCRs, reaching significance at thresholds 8, 16 and 32 but not at 4. No change with DPC sensitization was found in the number of TCRs above 1 in 1000 frequency, and no evidence of global repertoire structure alterations was found. After repeated subsampling, changes were observed in the strength of the expansion versus patch-test correlation and in the threshold at which the correlation became significant. Significantly more large CDR3 similarity clusters were formed by expanded TCRs than by pre-sensitization or healthy control sets, consistent with antigen-driven responses. Alopecia, a presumed autoimmune disease, was present in all patients, so the immune response of the patients might differ from that of healthy individuals.

Looking up the germline V gene yields CDR1 SGHTA and CDR2 FQGNSA. Trimming removed 1 base from V and 6 bases from J, leaving 9 bases between the germline ends. From the cysteine up to the phenylalanine, the CDR3 has a length of 13 residues. Solely the CDR3 DNA is kept, with 39 bases framed from the first base. To prepare the library, RACE was applied. Instrument on record: NextSeq 500. During library preparation, unique molecular identifiers were attached to individual cDNA molecules so that TCRs could be counted quantitatively and reproducibly. Each blood RNA sample was used to sequence both TCR alpha and TCR beta chains. On the authors' methods: A median of around 100,000 TCRs per sample was observed, with a range of 23,224 to 690,600. V, J and CDR3 annotation of the TCR reads was carried out using the Decombinator software suite. For PS versus PT1 abundance plots, all samples were subsampled to the same number of TCRs (28,000). Expanded TCRs were defined as absent before sensitization and observed at least eight times at the 2-week time point. TCRdb passed the public sequencing reads through fastp at Q25 and MiXCR, retaining productive beta sequences. A single entry per CDR3 protein holds the most common genes and DNA from its merged rows. For this entry, the V and J calls and clone size follow TCRdb and not the study's own pipeline. For this sample there are 62,000 or so distinct CDR3 sequences; 9.5% to 13% appear just once. The biggest ten clones account for around 4.8% of the sample.

This clonotype was detected a few times. The antigen this receptor binds is unknown. Qualities for individual bases were not recorded, and no much larger clone is one base off. Sample: whole blood, taken in connection with sensitization to the hapten diphenylcyclopropenone (DPC). This TCR was sampled from a woman in her forties or fifties with alopecia areata. Some clones in this sample may be carry-over from other donors' samples. The rearranged chain carries TRBV7-2 and TRBJ1-1, with no confident D gene call. The CDR3 protein sequence reads: CASSLGPSAEAFF. The bases are TGTGCCAGCAGCTTAGGCCCGTCCGCTGAAGCTTTCTTT.